Listed below are T cell receptor beta chains from one sample, sequenced in a study of spatial heterogeneity in lung cancer. TCRdb independently ran MiXCR on the 5' RACE reads; one entry per CDR3 protein. This sample has some 37,000 distinct CDR3 sequences, with less than 9% found just once. Sequencing used PBMCs, obtained at surgery. The receptors derive from a female donor with early-stage non-small cell lung cancer. The CDR3 runs from the conserved cysteine through the conserved F or W. Fields, in order: clone size, D gene, J gene, V gene, CDR3 DNA, CDR3 protein. D genes are given only for firm matches. A row's size may be missing; if present it is once, few, many or a size class.

clone_size: .
d_call: TRBD2
j_call: TRBJ2-3
v_call: TRBV5-5
cdr3_nt: TGTGCCAGCAGCTTTTTAGCGGGGGGGCAGGATACGCAGTATTTT
cdr3_aa: CASSFLAGGQDTQYF

clone_size: .
d_call: .
j_call: TRBJ2-5
v_call: TRBV10-1
cdr3_nt: TGCGCCAGCAGTGCAGGGGATGGGAGGACCCAGTACTTC
cdr3_aa: CASSAGDGRTQYF

clone_size: few
d_call: TRBD1
j_call: TRBJ1-1
v_call: TRBV5-1
cdr3_nt: TGCGCCAGCAGCCTGGGCGGGACAGCGAACACTGAAGCTTTCTTT
cdr3_aa: CASSLGGTANTEAFF

clone_size: many
d_call: .
j_call: TRBJ2-1
v_call: TRBV6-5
cdr3_nt: TGTGCCAGCAGCCAGACCGGGACTGGGCAGTTCTTC
cdr3_aa: CASSQTGTGQFF

clone_size: many
d_call: .
j_call: TRBJ2-5
v_call: TRBV5-1
cdr3_nt: TGCGCCAGCAGCCCACCCGCCGGGGGCGAGGAGACCCAGTACTTC
cdr3_aa: CASSPPAGGEETQYF

clone_size: few
d_call: .
j_call: TRBJ2-7
v_call: TRBV4-3
cdr3_nt: TGCGCCAGCAGCCAAGATCTAGTGAGCTCCTACGAGCAGTACTTC
cdr3_aa: CASSQDLVSSYEQYF

clone_size: few
d_call: TRBD2
j_call: TRBJ2-7
v_call: TRBV4-2
cdr3_nt: TGTGCCAGCAGCCAACCGGGACTAGCGGGGTACTACGAGCAGTACTTC
cdr3_aa: CASSQPGLAGYYEQYF

clone_size: .
d_call: TRBD1
j_call: TRBJ1-2
v_call: TRBV20-1
cdr3_nt: TGCAGTGCTAGTAGCGGGACAGGGGACTATGGCTACACCTTC
cdr3_aa: CSASSGTGDYGYTF

clone_size: .
d_call: TRBD2
j_call: TRBJ2-2
v_call: TRBV6-2/TRBV6-3
cdr3_nt: TGTGCCAGCAGTAGGCCCCCTTCGAGCGGGAGGCCCTATTCCCCTCCCGGGGAGCTGTTTTTT
cdr3_aa: CASSRPPSSGRPYSPPGELFF

clone_size: many
d_call: .
j_call: TRBJ1-2
v_call: TRBV20-1
cdr3_nt: TGCAGTGCCTACGGGGGGGCCCAACCCTATGGCTACACCTTC
cdr3_aa: CSAYGGAQPYGYTF

clone_size: many
d_call: .
j_call: TRBJ1-3
v_call: TRBV7-9
cdr3_nt: TGTGCCAGCAGCCTCCGGGGGCAGAGCTCTGGAAACACCATATATTTT
cdr3_aa: CASSLRGQSSGNTIYF

clone_size: many
d_call: TRBD2
j_call: TRBJ2-3
v_call: TRBV7-8
cdr3_nt: TGTGCCAGCAGCGCCAGGACAGGACTAGCGGGACAGACAGATACGCAGTATTTT
cdr3_aa: CASSARTGLAGQTDTQYF

clone_size: many
d_call: .
j_call: TRBJ1-2
v_call: TRBV3-1
cdr3_nt: TGTGCCAGCAGCCAAGATCCTGGTGACCGGTATGGCTACACCTTC
cdr3_aa: CASSQDPGDRYGYTF

clone_size: many
d_call: TRBD1
j_call: TRBJ2-3
v_call: TRBV7-6
cdr3_nt: TGTGCCAGCAGCCCAGCCCCGAGGACAGGGGGCCTTCTAGCGGGAACAGATACGCAGTATTTT
cdr3_aa: CASSPAPRTGGLLAGTDTQYF

clone_size: many
d_call: .
j_call: TRBJ2-7
v_call: TRBV27
cdr3_nt: TGTGCCAGCAGTTTATCCGCCGGAGTATACGAGCAGTACTTC
cdr3_aa: CASSLSAGVYEQYF

clone_size: many
d_call: .
j_call: TRBJ2-3
v_call: TRBV11-1
cdr3_nt: TGTGCCAGCAGCCCAAGGCCGGTAGGCACAGATACGCAGTATTTT
cdr3_aa: CASSPRPVGTDTQYF

clone_size: few
d_call: TRBD2
j_call: TRBJ2-1
v_call: TRBV4-3
cdr3_nt: TGCGCCAGCAGCCAAGGTACTAGCGAAATCTACAATGAGCAGTTCTTC
cdr3_aa: CASSQGTSEIYNEQFF

clone_size: few
d_call: TRBD1
j_call: TRBJ2-3
v_call: TRBV10-2
cdr3_nt: TGCGCCAGCAGAGGACAGGTTTTTTTAGATACGCAGTATTTT
cdr3_aa: CASRGQVFLDTQYF

clone_size: many
d_call: .
j_call: TRBJ2-7
v_call: TRBV6-5
cdr3_nt: TGTGCCAGCAGCATATCCGGGGCCTCCTACGAGCAGTACTTC
cdr3_aa: CASSISGASYEQYF

clone_size: few
d_call: .
j_call: TRBJ1-5
v_call: TRBV20-1
cdr3_nt: TGCAGTGCTAGGACGGGGGGACAGCCCCAGCATTTT
cdr3_aa: CSARTGGQPQHF

clone_size: many
d_call: .
j_call: TRBJ2-1
v_call: TRBV11-2
cdr3_nt: TGTGCCAGCAGCACACAGGCCAGCAGAGAGCAGTTCTTC
cdr3_aa: CASSTQASREQFF

clone_size: few
d_call: TRBD1
j_call: TRBJ1-1
v_call: TRBV12-3/TRBV12-4
cdr3_nt: TGTGCCAGCAGTCGCGGACAGGGCGACCAAGAAGCTTTCTTT
cdr3_aa: CASSRGQGDQEAFF

clone_size: .
d_call: .
j_call: TRBJ2-7
v_call: TRBV15
cdr3_nt: TGTGCCACCAGCAGCGGGGAATTATACGAGCAGTACTTC
cdr3_aa: CATSSGELYEQYF

clone_size: many
d_call: .
j_call: TRBJ2-3
v_call: TRBV5-1
cdr3_nt: TGCGCCAGCAGCCTCATTTCCCCGGGCACAGATACGCAGTATTTT
cdr3_aa: CASSLISPGTDTQYF

clone_size: few
d_call: .
j_call: TRBJ2-7
v_call: TRBV6-5
cdr3_nt: TGTGCCAGCAGTTACGGTCCGGAAACCACCTACGAGCAGTACTTC
cdr3_aa: CASSYGPETTYEQYF

clone_size: .
d_call: .
j_call: TRBJ2-3
v_call: TRBV5-1
cdr3_nt: TGCGCCAGCAGCGAAACAGATACGCAGTATTTT
cdr3_aa: CASSETDTQYF

clone_size: .
d_call: .
j_call: TRBJ2-1
v_call: TRBV6-6
cdr3_nt: TGTGCCAGCAGTTACTTCCAGCCCGACCGCCGGAATGAGCAGTTCTTC
cdr3_aa: CASSYFQPDRRNEQFF

clone_size: many
d_call: .
j_call: TRBJ2-7
v_call: TRBV12-3/TRBV12-4
cdr3_nt: TGTGCCAGCAGTTTACTACAGGGAGCCGAGCAGTACTTC
cdr3_aa: CASSLLQGAEQYF

clone_size: many
d_call: TRBD2
j_call: TRBJ2-3
v_call: TRBV7-3
cdr3_nt: TGTGCCAGCAGCCCTCCGGGGGGGGGCACAGATACGCAGTATTTT
cdr3_aa: CASSPPGGGTDTQYF

clone_size: many
d_call: .
j_call: TRBJ1-2
v_call: TRBV5-8
cdr3_nt: TGTGCCAGCAGCTCCCCGGACTATGGCTACACCTTC
cdr3_aa: CASSSPDYGYTF

clone_size: few
d_call: .
j_call: TRBJ1-1
v_call: TRBV20-1
cdr3_nt: TGCAGTTTCAGGGCGGGGGGGACTGAAGCTTTCTTT
cdr3_aa: CSFRAGGTEAFF

clone_size: .
d_call: .
j_call: TRBJ2-4
v_call: TRBV4-3
cdr3_nt: TGCGCCAGCAGCCAAGGTAGTCCGCTGGAGGGCTTTAAAAACATTCAGTACTTC
cdr3_aa: CASSQGSPLEGFKNIQYF